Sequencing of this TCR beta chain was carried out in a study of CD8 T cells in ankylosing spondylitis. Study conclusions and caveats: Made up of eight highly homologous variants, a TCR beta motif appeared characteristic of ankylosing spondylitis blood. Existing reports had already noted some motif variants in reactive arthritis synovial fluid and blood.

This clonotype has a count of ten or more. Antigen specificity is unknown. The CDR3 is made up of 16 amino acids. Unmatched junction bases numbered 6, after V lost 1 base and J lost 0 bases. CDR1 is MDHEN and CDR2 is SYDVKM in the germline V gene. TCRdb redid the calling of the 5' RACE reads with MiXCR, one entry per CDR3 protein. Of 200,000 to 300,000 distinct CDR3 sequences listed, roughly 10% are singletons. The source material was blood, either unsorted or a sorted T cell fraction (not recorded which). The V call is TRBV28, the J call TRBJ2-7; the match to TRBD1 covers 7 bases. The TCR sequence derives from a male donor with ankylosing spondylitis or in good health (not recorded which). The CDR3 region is CASSLFAPGGSYEQYF. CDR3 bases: TGTGCCAGCAGTTTATTCGCGCCAGGGGGCTCCTACGAGCAGTACTTC.